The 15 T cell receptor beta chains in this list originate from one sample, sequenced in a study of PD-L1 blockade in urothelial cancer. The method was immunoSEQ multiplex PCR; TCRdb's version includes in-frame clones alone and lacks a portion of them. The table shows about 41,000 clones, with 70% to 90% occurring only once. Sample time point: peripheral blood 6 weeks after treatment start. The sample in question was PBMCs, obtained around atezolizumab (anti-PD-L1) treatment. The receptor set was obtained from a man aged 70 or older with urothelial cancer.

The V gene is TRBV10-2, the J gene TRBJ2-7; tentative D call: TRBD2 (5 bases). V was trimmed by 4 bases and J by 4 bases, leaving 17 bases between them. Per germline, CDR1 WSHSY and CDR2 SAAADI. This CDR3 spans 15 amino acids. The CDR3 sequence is CASSGSGSYRYEQYF. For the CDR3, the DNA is TGCGCCAGCAGTGGGTCGGGGAGCTATAGGTACGAGCAGTACTTC.

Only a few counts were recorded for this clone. In DNA, the CDR3 is TGTGCCAGCAGCTATACCACAGGGACATTGGATCAGCCCCAGCATTTT. It codes for CASSYTTGTLDQPQHF. The J gene is TRBJ1-5, the V gene TRBV5-6; perhaps TRBD1 as D (6 bases). Trimming cost V 3 bases and J 5 bases, with 18 bases left between them. Looked up from germline, CDR1 is SGHDT and CDR2 is YYEEEE. This CDR3 has 16 residues.

The CDR3 reads CASSLELAKVTGELFF. The DNA for the CDR3 is TGTGCCAGCAGCTTGGAACTAGCCAAAGTCACCGGGGAGCTGTTTTTT. The chain joins TRBV5-4 to TRBJ2-2; possible D gene TRBD2, 6 bases. V dropped 0 bases and J dropped 4 bases, with 13 bases sitting between them. Germline V gene sequence: CDR1 SGHNT, CDR2 YYREEE (reference sequence). The CDR3 totals 16 residues.

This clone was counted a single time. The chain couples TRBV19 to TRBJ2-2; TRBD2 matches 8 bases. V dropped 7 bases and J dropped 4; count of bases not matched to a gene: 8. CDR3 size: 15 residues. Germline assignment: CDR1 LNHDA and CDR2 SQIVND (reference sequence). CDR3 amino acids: CASTLSGIGTGELFF. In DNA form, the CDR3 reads TGTGCCAGTACCCTTAGCGGGATTGGCACCGGGGAGCTGTTTTTT. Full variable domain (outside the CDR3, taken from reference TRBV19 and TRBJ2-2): DGGITQSPKYLFRKEGQNVTLSCEQNLNHDAMYWYRQDPGQGLRLIYYSQIVNDFQKGDIAEGYSVSREKKESFPLTVTSAQKNPTAFYLCASTLSGIGTGELFFGEGSRLTVL.

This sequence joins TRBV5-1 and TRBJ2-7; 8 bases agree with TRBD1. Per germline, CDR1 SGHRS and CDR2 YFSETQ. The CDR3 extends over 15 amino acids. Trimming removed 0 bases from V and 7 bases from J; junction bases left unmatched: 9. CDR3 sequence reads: CASSLEVQGAGEQYF. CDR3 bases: TGCGCCAGCAGCTTGGAGGTTCAGGGGGCAGGTGAGCAGTACTTC. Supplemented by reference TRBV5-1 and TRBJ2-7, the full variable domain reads KAGVTQTPRYLIKTRGQQVTLSCSPISGHRSVSWYQQTPGQGLQFLFEYFSETQRNKGNFPGRFSGRQFSNSRSEMNVSTLELGDSALYLCASSLEVQGAGEQYFGPGTRLTVT.

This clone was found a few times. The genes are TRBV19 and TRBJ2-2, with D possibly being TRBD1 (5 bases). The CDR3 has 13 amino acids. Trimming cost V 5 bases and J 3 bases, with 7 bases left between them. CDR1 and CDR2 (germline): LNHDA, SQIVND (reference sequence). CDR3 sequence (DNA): TGTGCCAGTAGTTCAGGGCACACCGGGGAGCTGTTTTTT. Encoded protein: CASSSGHTGELFF.

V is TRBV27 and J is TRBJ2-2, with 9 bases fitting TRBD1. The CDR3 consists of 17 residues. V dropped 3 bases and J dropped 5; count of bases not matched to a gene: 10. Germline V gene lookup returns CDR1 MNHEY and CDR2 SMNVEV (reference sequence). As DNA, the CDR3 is TGTGCCAGCAGTTTCGCACATGGACAGGGGAGGACCGGGGAGCTGTTTTTT. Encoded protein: CASSFAHGQGRTGELFF.

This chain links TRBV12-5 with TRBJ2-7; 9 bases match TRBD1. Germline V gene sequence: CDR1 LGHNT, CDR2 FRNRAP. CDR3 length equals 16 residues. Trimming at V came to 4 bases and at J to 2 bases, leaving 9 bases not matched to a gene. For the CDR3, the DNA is TGTGCTAGTGGTTCCCCGTGGGACAGGGAAGCCTACGAGCAGTACTTC. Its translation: CASGSPWDREAYEQYF. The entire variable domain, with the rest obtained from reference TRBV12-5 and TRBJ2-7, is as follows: DARVTQTPRHKVTEMGQEVTMRCQPILGHNTVFWYRQTMMQGLELLAYFRNRAPLDDSGMPKDRFSAEMPDATLATLKIQPSEPRDSAVYFCASGSPWDREAYEQYFGPGTRLTVT.

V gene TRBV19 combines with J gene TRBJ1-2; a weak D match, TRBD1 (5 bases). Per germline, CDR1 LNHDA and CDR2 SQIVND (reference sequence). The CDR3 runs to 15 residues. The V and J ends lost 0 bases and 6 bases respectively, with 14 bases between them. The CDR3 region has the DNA TGTGCCAGTAGTATAGATCTATCCCGACAGAATGGCTACACCTTC. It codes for CASSIDLSRQNGYTF. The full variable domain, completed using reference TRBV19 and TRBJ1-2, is DGGITQSPKYLFRKEGQNVTLSCEQNLNHDAMYWYRQDPGQGLRLIYYSQIVNDFQKGDIAEGYSVSREKKESFPLTVTSAQKNPTAFYLCASSIDLSRQNGYTFGSGTRLTVV.

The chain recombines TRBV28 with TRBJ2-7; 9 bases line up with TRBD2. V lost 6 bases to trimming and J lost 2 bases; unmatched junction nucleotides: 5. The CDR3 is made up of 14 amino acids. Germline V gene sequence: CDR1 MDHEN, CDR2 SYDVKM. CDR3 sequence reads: CASSRGLAPYEQYF. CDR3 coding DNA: TGTGCCAGCAGCCGCGGACTAGCGCCCTACGAGCAGTACTTC.

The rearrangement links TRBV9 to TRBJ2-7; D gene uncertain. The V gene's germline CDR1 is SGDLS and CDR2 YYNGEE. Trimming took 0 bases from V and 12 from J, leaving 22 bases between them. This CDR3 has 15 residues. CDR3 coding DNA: TGTGCCAGCAGCGTAGGGAAAACCGGAGCCCTAGAACTGTACTTC. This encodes CASSVGKTGALELYF.

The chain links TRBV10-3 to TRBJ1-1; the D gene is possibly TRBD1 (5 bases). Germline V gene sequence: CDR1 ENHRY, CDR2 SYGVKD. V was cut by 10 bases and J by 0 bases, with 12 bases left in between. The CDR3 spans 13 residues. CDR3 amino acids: CATTDRVNTEAFF. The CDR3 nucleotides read TGTGCCACCACCGACAGAGTGAACACTGAAGCTTTCTTT.

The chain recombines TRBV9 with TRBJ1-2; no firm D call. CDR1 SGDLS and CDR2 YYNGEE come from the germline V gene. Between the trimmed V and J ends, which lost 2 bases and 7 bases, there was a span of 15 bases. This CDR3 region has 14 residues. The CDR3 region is CASSVLEYSFGYTF. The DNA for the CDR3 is TGTGCCAGCAGCGTCCTTGAATACAGTTTTGGCTACACCTTC.

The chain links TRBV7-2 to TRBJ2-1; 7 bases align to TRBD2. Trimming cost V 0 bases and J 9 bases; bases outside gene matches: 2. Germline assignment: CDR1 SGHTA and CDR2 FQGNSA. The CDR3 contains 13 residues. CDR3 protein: CASSLAGGFEQFF. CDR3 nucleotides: TGTGCCAGCAGCTTAGCCGGGGGGTTTGAGCAGTTCTTC.

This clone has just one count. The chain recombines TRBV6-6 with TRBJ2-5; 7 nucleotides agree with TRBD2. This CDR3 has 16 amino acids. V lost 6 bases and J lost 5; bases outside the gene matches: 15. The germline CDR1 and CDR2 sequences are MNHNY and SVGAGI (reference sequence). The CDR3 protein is CASSPYNGRAWETQYF. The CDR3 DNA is TGTGCCAGCAGCCCTTACAATGGGAGGGCCTGGGAGACCCAGTACTTC.